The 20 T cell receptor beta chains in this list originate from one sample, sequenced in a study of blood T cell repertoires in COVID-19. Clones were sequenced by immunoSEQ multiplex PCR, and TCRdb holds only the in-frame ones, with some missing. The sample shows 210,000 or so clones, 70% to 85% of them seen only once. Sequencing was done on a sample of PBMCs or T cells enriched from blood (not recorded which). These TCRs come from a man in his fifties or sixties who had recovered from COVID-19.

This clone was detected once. This CDR3 reads CASRRAGGPDTQYF. CDR3 nucleotides: TGTGCCAGCAGGAGAGCGGGGGGGCCAGATACGCAGTATTTT. The chain joins TRBV27 to TRBJ2-3, with 10 positions matching TRBD2. Germline CDR1 is MNHEY and CDR2 is SMNVEV (reference sequence). The V and J ends lost 6 bases and 4 bases, in that order; junction bases with no gene match: 4. CDR3 length: 14 amino acids.

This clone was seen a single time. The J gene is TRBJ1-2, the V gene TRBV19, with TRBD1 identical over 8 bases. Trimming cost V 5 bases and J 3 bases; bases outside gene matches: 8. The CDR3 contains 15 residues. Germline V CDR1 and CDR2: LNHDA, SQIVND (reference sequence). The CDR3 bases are TGTGCCAGTAGTTCGCCGGGACAGGAAGACTATGGCTACACCTTC. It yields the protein CASSSPGQEDYGYTF.

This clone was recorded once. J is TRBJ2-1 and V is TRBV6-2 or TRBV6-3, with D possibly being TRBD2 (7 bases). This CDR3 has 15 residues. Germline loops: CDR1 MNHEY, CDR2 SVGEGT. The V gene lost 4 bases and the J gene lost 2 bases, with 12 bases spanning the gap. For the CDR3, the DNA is TGTGCCAGCAGTTCCCCCGGGGGGCCCTACAATGAGCAGTTCTTC. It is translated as CASSSPGGPYNEQFF.

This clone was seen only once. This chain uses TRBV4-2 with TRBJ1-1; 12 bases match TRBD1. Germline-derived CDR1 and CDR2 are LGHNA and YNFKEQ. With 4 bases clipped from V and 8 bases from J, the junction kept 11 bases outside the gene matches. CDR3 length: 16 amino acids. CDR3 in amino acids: CASSPVGDRGRGEAFF. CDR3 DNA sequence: TGTGCCAGCAGCCCGGTGGGGGACAGGGGGCGCGGGGAAGCTTTCTTT.

CDR3 bases: TGTGCCAGCAGTCCCGGCGGCGGGGCAGATACGCAGTATTTT. Its protein product is CASSPGGGADTQYF. The chain links TRBV28 to TRBJ2-3; a weak D match, TRBD2 (6 bases). The germline V and J ends were trimmed by 5 bases and 4 bases, with 13 bases remaining between them. This CDR3 is built from 14 residues. Germline V gene data show CDR1 as MDHEN and CDR2 as SYDVKM. Complete variable domain (other parts from reference TRBV28 and TRBJ2-3): DVKVTQSSRYLVKRTGEKVFLECVQDMDHENMFWYRQDPGLGLRLIYFSYDVKMKEKGDIPEGYSVSREKKERFSLILESASTNQTSMYLCASSPGGGADTQYFGPGTRLTVL.

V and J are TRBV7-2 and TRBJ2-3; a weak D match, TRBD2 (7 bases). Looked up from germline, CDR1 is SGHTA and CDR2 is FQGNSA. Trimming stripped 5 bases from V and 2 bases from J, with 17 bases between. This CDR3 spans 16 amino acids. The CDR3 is CASSGLRGGVTDTQYF. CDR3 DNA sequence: TGTGCCAGCAGCGGACTTAGGGGGGGGGTCACAGATACGCAGTATTTT.

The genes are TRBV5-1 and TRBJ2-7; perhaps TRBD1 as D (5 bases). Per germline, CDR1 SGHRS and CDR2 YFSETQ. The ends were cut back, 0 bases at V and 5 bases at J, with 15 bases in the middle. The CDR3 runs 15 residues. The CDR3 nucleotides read TGCGCCAGCAGCTTGGCCGGAACAGGTATCCACGAGCAGTACTTC. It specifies CASSLAGTGIHEQYF.

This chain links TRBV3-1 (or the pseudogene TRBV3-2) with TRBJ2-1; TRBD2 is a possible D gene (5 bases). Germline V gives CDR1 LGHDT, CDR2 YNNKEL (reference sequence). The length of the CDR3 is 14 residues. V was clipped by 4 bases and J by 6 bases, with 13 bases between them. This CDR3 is CASSLLPGTNEQFF. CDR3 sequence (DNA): TGTGCCAGCAGCCTACTCCCGGGAACCAATGAGCAGTTCTTC.

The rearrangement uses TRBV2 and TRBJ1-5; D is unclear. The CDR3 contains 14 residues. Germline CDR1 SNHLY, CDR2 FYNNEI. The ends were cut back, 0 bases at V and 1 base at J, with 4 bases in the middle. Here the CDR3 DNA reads TGTGCCAGCAGTGAAGCGACAAGCAATCAGCCCCAGCATTTT. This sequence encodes CASSEATSNQPQHF.

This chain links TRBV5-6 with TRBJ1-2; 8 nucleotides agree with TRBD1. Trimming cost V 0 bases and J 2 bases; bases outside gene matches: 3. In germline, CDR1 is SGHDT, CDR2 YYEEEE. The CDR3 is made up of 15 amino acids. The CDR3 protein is CASSLEAGGNYGYTF. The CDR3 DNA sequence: TGTGCCAGCAGCTTGGAGGCAGGGGGCAACTATGGCTACACCTTC.

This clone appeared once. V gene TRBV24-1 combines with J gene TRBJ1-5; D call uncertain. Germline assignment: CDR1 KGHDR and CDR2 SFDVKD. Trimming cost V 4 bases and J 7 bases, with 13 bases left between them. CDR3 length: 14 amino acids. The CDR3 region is CATSDPGVVQPQHF. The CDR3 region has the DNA TGTGCCACCAGTGACCCCGGGGTGGTCCAGCCCCAGCATTTT.

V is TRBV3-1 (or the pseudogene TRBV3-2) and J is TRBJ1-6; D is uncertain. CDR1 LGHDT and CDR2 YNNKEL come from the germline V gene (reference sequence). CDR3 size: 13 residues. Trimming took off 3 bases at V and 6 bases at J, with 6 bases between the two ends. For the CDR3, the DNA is TGTGCCAGCAGCCAGGAGGTTAATTCACCCCTCCACTTT. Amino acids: CASSQEVNSPLHF.

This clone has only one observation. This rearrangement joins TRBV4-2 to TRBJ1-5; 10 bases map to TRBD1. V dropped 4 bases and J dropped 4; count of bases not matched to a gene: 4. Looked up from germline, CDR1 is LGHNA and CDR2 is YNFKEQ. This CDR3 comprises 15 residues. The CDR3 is CASSLGQGTNQPQHF. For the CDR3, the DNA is TGTGCCAGCAGCCTGGGACAGGGGACAAATCAGCCCCAGCATTTT.

The CDR3 DNA follows: TGTGCCAGCAGCCCCCTTAAGTCCGACAGGGTGAACGGCTACACCTTC. It is translated as CASSPLKSDRVNGYTF. This chain links TRBV3-1 (or the pseudogene TRBV3-2) with TRBJ1-2; the match to TRBD1 covers 7 bases. Germline V CDR1 and CDR2: LGHDT, YNNKEL (reference sequence). This CDR3 is built from 16 residues. Trimming took 4 bases from V and 8 from J; bases not matched to a gene: 16.

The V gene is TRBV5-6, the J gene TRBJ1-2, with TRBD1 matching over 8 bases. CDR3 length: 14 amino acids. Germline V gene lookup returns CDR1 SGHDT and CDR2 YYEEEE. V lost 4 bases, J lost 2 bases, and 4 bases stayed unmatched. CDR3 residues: CASSLRGQNYGYTF. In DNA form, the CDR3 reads TGTGCCAGCAGCCTCAGGGGGCAGAACTATGGCTACACCTTC.

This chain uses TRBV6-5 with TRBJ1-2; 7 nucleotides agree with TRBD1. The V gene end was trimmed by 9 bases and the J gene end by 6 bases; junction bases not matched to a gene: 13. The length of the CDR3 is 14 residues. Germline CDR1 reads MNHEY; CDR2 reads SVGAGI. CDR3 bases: TGTGCCAGTTTTGGACAGGATTTTTGGAATGGCTACACCTTC. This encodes CASFGQDFWNGYTF.

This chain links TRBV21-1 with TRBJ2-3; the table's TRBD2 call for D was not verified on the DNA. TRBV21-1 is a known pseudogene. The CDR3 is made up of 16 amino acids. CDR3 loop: CASSEEDRARTDTQYF. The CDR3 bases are TGTGCCAGCAGCGAGGAGGATCGTGCACGCACAGATACGCAGTATTTT.

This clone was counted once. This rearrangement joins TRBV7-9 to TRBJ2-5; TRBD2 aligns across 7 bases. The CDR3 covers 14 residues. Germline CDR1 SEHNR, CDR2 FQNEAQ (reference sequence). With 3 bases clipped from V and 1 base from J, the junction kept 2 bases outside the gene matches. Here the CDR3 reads CASSLGGIQETQYF. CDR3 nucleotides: TGTGCCAGCAGCTTGGGGGGGATCCAAGAGACCCAGTACTTC.

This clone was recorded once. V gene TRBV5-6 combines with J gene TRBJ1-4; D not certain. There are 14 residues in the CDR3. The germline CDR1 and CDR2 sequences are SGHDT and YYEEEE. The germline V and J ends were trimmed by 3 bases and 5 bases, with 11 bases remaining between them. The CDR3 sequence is CASSSRDLNEKLFF. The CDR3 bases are TGTGCCAGCAGCTCACGCGACTTAAATGAAAAACTGTTTTTT.

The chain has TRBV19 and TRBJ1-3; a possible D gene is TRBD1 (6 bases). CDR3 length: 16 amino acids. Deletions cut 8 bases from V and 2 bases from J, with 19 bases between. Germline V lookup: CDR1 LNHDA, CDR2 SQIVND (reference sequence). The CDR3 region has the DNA TGTGCCAGTGGGGGCAGATCAGGTCTCACTGGAAACACCATATATTTT. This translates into CASGGRSGLTGNTIYF.